This paragraph covers one T cell receptor beta chain sequence. It was CD45RO-negative cells, positively selected for CCR7, that made up naive CD8 cells, with terminally differentiated effector memory CD45RA+ cells excluded. The data were taken from a study of shared clonotypes between healthy human individuals. CDR1 is LNHDA and CDR2 is SQIVND in the germline V gene (reference sequence). Trimming removed 5 bases from V and 4 bases from J; junction bases left unmatched: 7. The CDR3 is 15 amino acids. This table comes from immunoSEQ multiplex PCR, and its TCRdb copy is limited to in-frame clones, with some not included. Altogether roughly 2.1 million clones are present, about 93% being singletons, with the ten largest covering roughly 1.7%.

Input material: naive CD8+ T cells from PBMCs. The gene calls are TRBV19 and TRBJ2-3; TRBD1 matches 9 bases. The origin of this receptor is a young man in good health. Some clones in this sample may be carry-over from other donors' samples. CDR3: CASSSGTGLADTQYF. DNA of the CDR3: TGTGCCAGTAGTTCCGGGACAGGGCTTGCAGATACGCAGTATTTT.